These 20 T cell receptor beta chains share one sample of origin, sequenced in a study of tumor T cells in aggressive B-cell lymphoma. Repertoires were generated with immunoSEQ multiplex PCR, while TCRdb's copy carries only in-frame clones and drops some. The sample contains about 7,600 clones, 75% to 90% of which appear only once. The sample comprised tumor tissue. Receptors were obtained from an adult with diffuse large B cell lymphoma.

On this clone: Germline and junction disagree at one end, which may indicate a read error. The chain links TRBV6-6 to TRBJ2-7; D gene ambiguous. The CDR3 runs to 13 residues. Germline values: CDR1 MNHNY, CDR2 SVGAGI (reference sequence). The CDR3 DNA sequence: TGTGCCAGCAGTTTCTCCCACTCCTACGAGCAATACTTC. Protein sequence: CASSFSHSYEQYF.

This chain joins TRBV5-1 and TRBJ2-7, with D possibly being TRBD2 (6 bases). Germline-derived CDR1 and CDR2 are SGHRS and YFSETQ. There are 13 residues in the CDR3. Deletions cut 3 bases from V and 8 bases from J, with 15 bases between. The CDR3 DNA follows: TGCGCCAGCAGCTCCCGGGAGCTGTACAAGCAGTACTTC. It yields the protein CASSSRELYKQYF.

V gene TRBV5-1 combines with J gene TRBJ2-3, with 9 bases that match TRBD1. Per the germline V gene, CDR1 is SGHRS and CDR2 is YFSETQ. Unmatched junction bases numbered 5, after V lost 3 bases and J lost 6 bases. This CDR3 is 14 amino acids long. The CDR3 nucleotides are TGCGCCAGCAGCTACGGGACAGGGTCTGATACGCAGTATTTT. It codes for CASSYGTGSDTQYF.

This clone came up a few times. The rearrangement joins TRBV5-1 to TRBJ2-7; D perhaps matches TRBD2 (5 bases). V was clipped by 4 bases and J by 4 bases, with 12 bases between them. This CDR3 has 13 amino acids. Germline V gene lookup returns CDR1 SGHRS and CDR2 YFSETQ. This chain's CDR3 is CASSGEGIYEQYF. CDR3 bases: TGCGCCAGCAGCGGAGAGGGCATTTACGAGCAGTACTTC.

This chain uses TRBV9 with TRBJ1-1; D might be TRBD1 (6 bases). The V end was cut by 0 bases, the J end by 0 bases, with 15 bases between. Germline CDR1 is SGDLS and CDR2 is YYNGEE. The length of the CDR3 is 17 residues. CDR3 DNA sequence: TGTGCCAGCAGCGTAGAGGACAGTCCTGCTATGAACACTGAAGCTTTCTTT. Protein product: CASSVEDSPAMNTEAFF.

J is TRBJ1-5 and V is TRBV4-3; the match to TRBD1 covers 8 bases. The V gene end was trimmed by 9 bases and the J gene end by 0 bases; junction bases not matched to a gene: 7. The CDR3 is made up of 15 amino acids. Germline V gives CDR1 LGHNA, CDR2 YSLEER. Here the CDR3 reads CASRTGRFSNQPQHF. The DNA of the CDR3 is TGCGCCAGTAGGACAGGGAGATTTAGCAATCAGCCCCAGCATTTT.

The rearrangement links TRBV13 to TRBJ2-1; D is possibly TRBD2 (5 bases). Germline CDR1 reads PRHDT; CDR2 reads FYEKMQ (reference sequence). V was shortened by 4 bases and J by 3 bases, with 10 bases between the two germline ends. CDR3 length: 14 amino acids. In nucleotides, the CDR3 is TGTGCCAGCAGCTCGCCGGGATTCTACAATGAGCAGTTCTTC. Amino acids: CASSSPGFYNEQFF.

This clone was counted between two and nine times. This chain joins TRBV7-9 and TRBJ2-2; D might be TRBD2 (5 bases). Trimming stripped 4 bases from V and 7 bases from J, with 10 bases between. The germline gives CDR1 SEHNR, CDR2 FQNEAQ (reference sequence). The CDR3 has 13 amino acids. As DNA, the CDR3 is TGTGCCAGCAGCTCGTTAGCGTTCGGGGAGCTGTTTTTT. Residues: CASSSLAFGELFF.

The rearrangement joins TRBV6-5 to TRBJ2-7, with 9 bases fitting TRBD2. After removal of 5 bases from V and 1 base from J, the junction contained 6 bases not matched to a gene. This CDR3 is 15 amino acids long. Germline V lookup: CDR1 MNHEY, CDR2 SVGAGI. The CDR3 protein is CASSPIAGVSYEQYF. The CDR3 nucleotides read TGTGCCAGCAGTCCTATAGCGGGAGTATCCTACGAGCAGTACTTC.

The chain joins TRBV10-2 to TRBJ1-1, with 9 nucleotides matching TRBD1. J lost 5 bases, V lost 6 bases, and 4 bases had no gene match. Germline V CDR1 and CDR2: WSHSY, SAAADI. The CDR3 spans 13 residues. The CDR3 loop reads CASSNRGLTEAFF. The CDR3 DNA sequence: TGCGCCAGCAGCAACAGGGGGCTAACTGAAGCTTTCTTT.

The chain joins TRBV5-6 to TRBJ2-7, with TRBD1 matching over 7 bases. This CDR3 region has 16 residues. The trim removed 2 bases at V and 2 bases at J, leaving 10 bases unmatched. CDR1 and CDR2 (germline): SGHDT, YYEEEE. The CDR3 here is CASSFGTEGSPYEQYF. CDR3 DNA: TGTGCCAGCAGCTTCGGGACAGAAGGTAGCCCCTACGAGCAGTACTTC.

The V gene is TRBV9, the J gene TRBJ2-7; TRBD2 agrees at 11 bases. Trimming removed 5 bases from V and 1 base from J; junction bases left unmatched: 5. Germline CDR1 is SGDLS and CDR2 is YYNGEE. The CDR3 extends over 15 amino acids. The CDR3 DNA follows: TGTGCCAGCAGTTTGGGGACTAGCGGATCCTACGAGCAGTACTTC. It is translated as CASSLGTSGSYEQYF.

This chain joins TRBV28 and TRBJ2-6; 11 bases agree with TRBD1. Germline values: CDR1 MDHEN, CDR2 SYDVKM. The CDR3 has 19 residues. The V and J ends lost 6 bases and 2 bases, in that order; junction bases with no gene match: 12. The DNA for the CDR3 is TGTGCCAGCAGCCAGGACAGGGGGCCGGTTAGGACTGGGGCCAACGTCCTGACTTTC. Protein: CASSQDRGPVRTGANVLTF.

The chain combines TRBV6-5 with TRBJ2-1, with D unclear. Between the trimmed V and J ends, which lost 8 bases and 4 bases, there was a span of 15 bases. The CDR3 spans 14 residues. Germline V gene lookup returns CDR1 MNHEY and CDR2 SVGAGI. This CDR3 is CASGRRGAYNEQFF. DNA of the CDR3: TGTGCCAGCGGCCGGAGAGGAGCTTACAATGAGCAGTTCTTC.

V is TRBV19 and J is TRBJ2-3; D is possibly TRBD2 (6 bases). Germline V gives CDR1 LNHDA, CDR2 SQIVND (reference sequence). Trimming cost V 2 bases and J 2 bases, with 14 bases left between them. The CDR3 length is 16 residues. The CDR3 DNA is TGTGCCAGTAGTATAATTGGCGGGGCATTCACAGATACGCAGTATTTT. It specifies CASSIIGGAFTDTQYF.

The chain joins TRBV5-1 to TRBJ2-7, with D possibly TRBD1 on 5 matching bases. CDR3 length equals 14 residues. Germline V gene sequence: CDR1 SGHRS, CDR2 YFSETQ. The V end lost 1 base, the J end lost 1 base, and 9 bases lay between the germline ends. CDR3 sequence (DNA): TGCGCCAGCAGCTTGAGTTCAGGGTCCTACGAGCAGTACGTC. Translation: CASSLSSGSYEQYV.

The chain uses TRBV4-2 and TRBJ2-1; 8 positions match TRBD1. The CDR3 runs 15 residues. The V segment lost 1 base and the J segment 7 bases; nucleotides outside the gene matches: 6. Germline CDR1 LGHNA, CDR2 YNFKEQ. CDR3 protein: CASSQGQGKGNEQFF. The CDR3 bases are TGTGCCAGCAGCCAAGGACAGGGGAAAGGAAATGAGCAGTTCTTC.

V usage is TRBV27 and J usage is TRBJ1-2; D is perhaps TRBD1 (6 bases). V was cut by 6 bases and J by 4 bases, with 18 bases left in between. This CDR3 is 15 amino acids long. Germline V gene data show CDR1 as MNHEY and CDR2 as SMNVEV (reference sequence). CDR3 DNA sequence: TGTGCCAGCAGCCCAGTGGCGGGGGCGGCCTATGGCTACACCTTC. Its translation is CASSPVAGAAYGYTF.

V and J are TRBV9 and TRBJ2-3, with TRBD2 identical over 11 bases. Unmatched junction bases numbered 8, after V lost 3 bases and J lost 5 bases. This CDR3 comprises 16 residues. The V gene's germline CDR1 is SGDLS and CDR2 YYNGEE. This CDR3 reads CASSEPTSGSEDTQYF. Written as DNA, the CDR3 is TGTGCCAGCAGCGAACCCACTAGCGGGAGTGAAGATACGCAGTATTTT.

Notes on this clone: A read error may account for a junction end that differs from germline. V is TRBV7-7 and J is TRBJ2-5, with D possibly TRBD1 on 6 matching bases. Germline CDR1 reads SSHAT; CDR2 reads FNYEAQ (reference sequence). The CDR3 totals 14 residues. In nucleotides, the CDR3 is TGTGCTAGCAGCCAAACAGGGTACCAAGAGACCCAGTACTTC. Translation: CASSQTGYQETQYF.